This T cell receptor (beta chain) was sequenced for a study of blood T cell repertoires in COVID-19. As handled by the study authors: Estimation of nucleated cell counts relied on the amplification of reference gene primers. The assay was immunoSEQ multiplex PCR, and TCRdb's table has in-frame clones only and misses some. Clone size and V and J calls were adopted from that table, with D and trimming inferred from the DNA. The sample contains 250,000 to 350,000 clones, around nine tenths of which appear only once. Germline loops: CDR1 SGHRS, CDR2 YFSETQ. Trimming at V came to 4 bases and at J to 7 bases, leaving 6 bases not matched to a gene. The CDR3 consists of 14 residues.

This receptor was identified in a woman in her fifties or sixties with acute or convalescent COVID-19. The rearrangement links TRBV5-1 to TRBJ2-2; 8 nucleotides match TRBD1. The sequenced sample was peripheral blood. CDR3 loop: CASSPRQGYGELFF. The CDR3 DNA reads as TGCGCCAGCAGCCCAAGACAGGGGTACGGGGAGCTGTTTTTT.